The 17 T cell receptor beta chains presented below share a single source sample, sequenced in a study of cytomegalovirus exposure and HLA in healthy donors (dated by TCRdb to between 2016 and 2019). Library construction relied on the immunoSEQ multiplex PCR assay. For the multiplex PCR, a mixture combining 60 forward primers for TCR Vbeta segments and 13 reverse primers for TCR Jbeta segments was used. Entries here come from immuneACCESS through TCRdb and include only in-frame sequences with V and J called. Some clones fail to appear in such tables; in the studies checked, an unresolved V gene covers under half of the shortfall, and the cause of the remainder is unknown. A total of about 250,000 clones appear in this sample, roughly 80% of them only once. The ten most abundant clones make up approximately 0.3% of the sample. The sequenced sample consisted of PBMCs. The source is a girl aged 2 to 9 in good health and CMV-seronegative.

This clone has only a few counts. V is TRBV11-2 and J is TRBJ2-5, with 12 bases identical to TRBD2. This CDR3 contains 15 residues. V gave up 3 bases and J gave up 4 bases; unmatched junction bases: 3. Germline V gene sequence: CDR1 SGHAT, CDR2 FQNNGV. CDR3 in DNA: TGTGCCAGCAGCTTGACTAGCGGGGGAGCAGAGACCCAGTACTTC. As protein: CASSLTSGGAETQYF.

The chain couples TRBV29-1 to TRBJ1-2; 7 nucleotides agree with TRBD1. The CDR3 is 14 amino acids. CDR1 and CDR2 (germline): SQVTM, ANQGSEA. V gave up 6 bases and J gave up 3 bases; unmatched junction bases: 10. The CDR3 sequence is CSVGDRDQYYGYTF. Written as DNA, the CDR3 is TGCAGCGTCGGAGACAGGGACCAGTACTATGGCTACACCTTC.

The chain couples TRBV19 to TRBJ1-5; perhaps TRBD1 as D (5 bases). The CDR3 is 15 amino acids. CDR1 and CDR2 (germline): LNHDA, SQIVND (reference sequence). Trimming stripped 2 bases from V and 4 bases from J, with 12 bases between. CDR3 sequence (DNA): TGTGCCAGTAGTATATATTGGGGGGGGAATCAGCCCCAGCATTTT. Its protein is CASSIYWGGNQPQHF.

The chain combines TRBV2 with TRBJ2-7, with TRBD1 matching over 8 bases. CDR1 and CDR2 (germline): SNHLY, FYNNEI. The CDR3 has 15 residues. V was pared by 4 bases and J by 6 bases, with 11 bases of the junction left unmatched. CDR3 nucleotide sequence: TGTGCCAGCAGTGGCTGGACAGGGCGAGTGGGCGAGCAGTACTTC. It yields the protein CASSGWTGRVGEQYF.

This clone was picked up a small number of times. Distinct nucleotide sequences in the sample also encode this CDR3. This rearrangement joins TRBV10-2 to TRBJ1-5; D call uncertain. This CDR3 is built from 12 residues. V was shortened by 6 bases and J by 4 bases, with 7 bases between the two germline ends. Germline V gene data show CDR1 as WSHSY and CDR2 as SAAADI. The CDR3 region has the DNA TGCGCCAGCAGCCCGGGGAATCAGCCCCAGCATTTT. Protein sequence: CASSPGNQPQHF.

This clone was seen only once. The chain couples TRBV6-5 to TRBJ2-3; 8 bases are shared with TRBD2. There are 12 residues in the CDR3. Germline-derived CDR1 and CDR2 are MNHEY and SVGAGI. Trimming cost V 6 bases and J 6 bases; bases outside gene matches: 2. The CDR3 region has the DNA TGTGCCAGCAGAGCGGGGGTCGATACGCAGTATTTT. Translating gives CASRAGVDTQYF.

This clone was picked up one time. The chain combines TRBV29-1 with TRBJ1-1; the D gene is possibly TRBD1 (5 bases). The germline V and J ends were trimmed by 7 bases and 2 bases, with 14 bases remaining between them. CDR1 SQVTM and CDR2 ANQGSEA come from the germline V gene. This CDR3 has 13 residues. The CDR3 DNA reads as TGCAGCGCCGACAGAGCCCTCAACACTGAAGCTTTCTTT. Translated, it gives CSADRALNTEAFF. Complete variable domain (other parts from reference TRBV29-1 and TRBJ1-1): SAVISQKPSRDICQRGTSLTIQCQVDSQVTMMFWYRQQPGQSLTLIATANQGSEATYESGFVIDKFPISRPNLTFSTLTVSNMSPEDSSIYLCSADRALNTEAFFGQGTRLTVV.

The chain is built from TRBV7-3 and TRBJ2-3, with 10 bases that match TRBD2. The germline V gene encodes CDR1 SGHTA and CDR2 FQGTGA. V dropped 1 base and J dropped 5; count of bases not matched to a gene: 9. There are 17 residues in the CDR3. In nucleotides, the CDR3 is TGTGCCAGCAGCTTAAGGCCCAGCGGGGGGGCGGTAGATACGCAGTATTTT. Encoded protein: CASSLRPSGGAVDTQYF. Full variable domain (rest looked up from reference TRBV7-3 and TRBJ2-3): GAGVSQTPSNKVTEKGKYVELRCDPISGHTALYWYRQSLGQGPEFLIYFQGTGAADDSGLPNDRFFAVRPEGSVSTLKIQRTERGDSAVYLCASSLRPSGGAVDTQYFGPGTRLTVL.

This rearrangement joins TRBV11-2 to TRBJ2-7; 9 bases fit TRBD2. V shed 4 bases and J 5 bases; nucleotides not matched to a gene: 9. The germline CDR1 and CDR2 sequences are SGHAT and FQNNGV. This CDR3 contains 15 residues. This chain's CDR3 is CASSSLRGRANEQYF. The CDR3 DNA reads as TGTGCCAGCAGCTCCCTACGCGGGAGGGCCAACGAGCAGTACTTC.

The chain links TRBV7-9 to TRBJ1-1, with 7 bases identical to TRBD1. CDR1 is SEHNR and CDR2 is FQNEAQ in the germline V gene (reference sequence). CDR3 length: 13 amino acids. J lost 3 bases, V lost 2 bases, and 0 bases had no gene match. The DNA for the CDR3 is TGTGCCAGCAGCTTACAGGGGGACACTGAAGCTTTCTTT. Amino acid sequence: CASSLQGDTEAFF.

The V gene is TRBV6-1, the J gene TRBJ1-1; TRBD1 agrees at 7 bases. V was pared by 5 bases and J by 11 bases, with 11 bases of the junction left unmatched. The germline V gene encodes CDR1 MNHNS and CDR2 SASEGT. The CDR3 is made up of 13 amino acids. The CDR3 protein is CASSTPGGLGAFF. The DNA for the CDR3 is TGTGCCAGCAGTACCCCAGGGGGTCTTGGGGCTTTCTTT.

J is TRBJ2-1 and V is TRBV30, with TRBD2 as a possible D gene (6 bases). V was cut by 0 bases and J by 4 bases, with 16 bases left in between. Germline assignment: CDR1 GTSNPN and CDR2 SVGIG (reference sequence). The CDR3 contains 16 residues. CDR3 protein: CAWSVLGGTGYNEQFF. DNA of the CDR3: TGTGCCTGGAGTGTACTGGGGGGAACCGGGTACAATGAGCAGTTCTTC.

The chain employs TRBV27 and TRBJ2-6; TRBD1 might be the D (6 bases). The CDR3 has 15 amino acids. Trimming shortened V by 8 bases and J by 2 bases, and 13 bases separated the two germline ends. Germline V lookup: CDR1 MNHEY, CDR2 SMNVEV (reference sequence). The chain's CDR3 is CASARAGAGANVLTF. In DNA form, the CDR3 reads TGTGCCAGCGCCCGAGCAGGGGCTGGGGCCAACGTCCTGACTTTC.

This clone was seen only a few times. V gene TRBV4-2 combines with J gene TRBJ2-1, with 7 bases lining up with TRBD2. This CDR3 is built from 14 residues. The V gene end was trimmed by 0 bases and the J gene end by 11 bases; junction bases not matched to a gene: 7. Germline V gene sequence: CDR1 LGHNA, CDR2 YNFKEQ. The CDR3 sequence: CASSQDPAGRKQFF. CDR3 nucleotide sequence: TGTGCCAGCAGCCAAGACCCAGCGGGACGAAAGCAGTTCTTC.

The rearrangement joins TRBV5-1 to TRBJ2-1; TRBD2 is a possible D gene (5 bases). Germline loops: CDR1 SGHRS, CDR2 YFSETQ. The V end was cut by 2 bases, the J end by 5 bases, with 17 bases between. The CDR3 totals 16 residues. CDR3 protein: CASSFGYLGGNNEQFF. The CDR3 DNA reads as TGCGCCAGCAGCTTTGGGTATCTCGGAGGAAACAATGAGCAGTTCTTC.

This sequence joins TRBV18 and TRBJ1-5, with D uncertain. This CDR3 contains 13 residues. Germline V lookup: CDR1 KGHSH, CDR2 LQKENI. V was shortened by 3 bases and J by 4 bases, with 7 bases between the two germline ends. CDR3 bases: TGTGCCAGCTCACCTAAACAGAATCAGCCCCAGCATTTT. Translation gives CASSPKQNQPQHF. The whole variable domain, remainder taken from reference TRBV18 and TRBJ1-5, is NAGVMQNPRHLVRRRGQEARLRCSPMKGHSHVYWYRQLPEEGLKFMVYLQKENIIDESGMPKERFSAEFPKEGPSILRIQQVVRGDSAAYFCASSPKQNQPQHFGDGTRLSIL.

This clone was counted a few times. The chain couples TRBV5-4 to TRBJ1-1, with unresolved D. V was cut by 1 base and J by 1 base, with 5 bases left in between. The germline V gene encodes CDR1 SGHNT and CDR2 YYREEE (reference sequence). CDR3 length equals 13 residues. CDR3 region: CASSLRQNTEAFF. Written as DNA, the CDR3 is TGTGCCAGCAGCTTGAGACAGAACACTGAAGCTTTCTTT.